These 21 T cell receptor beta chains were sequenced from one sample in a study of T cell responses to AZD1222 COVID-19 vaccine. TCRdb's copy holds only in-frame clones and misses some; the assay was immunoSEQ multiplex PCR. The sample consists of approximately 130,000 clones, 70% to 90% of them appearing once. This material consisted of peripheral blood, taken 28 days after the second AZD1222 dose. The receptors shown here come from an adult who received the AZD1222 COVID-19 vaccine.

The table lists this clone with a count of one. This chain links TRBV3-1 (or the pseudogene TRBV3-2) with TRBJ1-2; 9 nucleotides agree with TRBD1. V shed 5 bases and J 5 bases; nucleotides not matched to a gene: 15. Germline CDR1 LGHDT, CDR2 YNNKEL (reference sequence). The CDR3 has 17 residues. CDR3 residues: CASSTDRGGVGSYGYTF. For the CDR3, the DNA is TGTGCCAGCAGCACGGACAGGGGTGGTGTTGGGTCATATGGCTACACCTTC.

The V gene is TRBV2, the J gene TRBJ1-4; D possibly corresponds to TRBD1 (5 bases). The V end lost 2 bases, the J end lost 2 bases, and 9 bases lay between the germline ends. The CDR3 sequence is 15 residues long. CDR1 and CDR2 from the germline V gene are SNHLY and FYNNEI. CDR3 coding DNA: TGTGCCAGCAGTGAAAGGTCAGGGACTAATGAAAAACTGTTTTTT. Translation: CASSERSGTNEKLFF.

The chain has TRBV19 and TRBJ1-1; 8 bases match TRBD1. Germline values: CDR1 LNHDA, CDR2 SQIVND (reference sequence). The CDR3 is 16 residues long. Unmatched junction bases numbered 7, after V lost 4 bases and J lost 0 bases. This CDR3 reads CASSTLRGLMNTEAFF. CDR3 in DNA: TGTGCCAGTAGTACCCTCAGGGGGCTTATGAACACTGAAGCTTTCTTT.

The CDR3 sequence is CASSLVEGPYNEQFF. CDR3 DNA sequence: TGTGCCAGCAGCTTAGTGGAAGGACCATACAATGAGCAGTTCTTC. The V and J genes are TRBV13 and TRBJ2-1, with unresolved D. V was trimmed by 1 base and J by 4 bases, leaving 11 bases between them. The CDR3 totals 15 residues. Germline values: CDR1 PRHDT, CDR2 FYEKMQ (reference sequence).

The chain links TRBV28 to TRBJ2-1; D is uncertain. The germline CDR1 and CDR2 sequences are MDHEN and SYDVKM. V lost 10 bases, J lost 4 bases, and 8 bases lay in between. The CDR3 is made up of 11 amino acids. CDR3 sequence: CATHLYNEQFF. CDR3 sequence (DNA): TGTGCCACCCACCTATACAATGAGCAGTTCTTC.

DNA for the CDR3: TGTGCCAGCAGTTACTATTTCGTTGAGGGGGCCACTGAAGCTTTCTTT. Its protein is CASSYYFVEGATEAFF. This chain joins TRBV6-6 and TRBJ1-1; 7 nucleotides line up with TRBD1. The J segment lost 4 bases and the V segment lost 1 base, leaving 9 bases of the junction unmatched. This CDR3 region has 16 residues. CDR1 is MNHNY, CDR2 SVGAGI, per germline (reference sequence).

The CDR3 sequence is CASTGGGGAGTGELFF. CDR3 sequence (DNA): TGTGCCAGCACAGGGGGCGGGGGCGCGGGGACCGGGGAGCTGTTTTTT. The chain employs TRBV2 and TRBJ2-2; D perhaps matches TRBD1 (8 bases). The CDR3 totals 16 residues. In germline, CDR1 is SNHLY, CDR2 FYNNEI. The germline V and J ends were trimmed by 7 bases and 5 bases, with 20 bases remaining between them.

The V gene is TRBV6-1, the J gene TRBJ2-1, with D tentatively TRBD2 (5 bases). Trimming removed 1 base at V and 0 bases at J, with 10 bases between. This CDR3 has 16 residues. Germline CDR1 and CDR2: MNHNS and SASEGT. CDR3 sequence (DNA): TGTGCCAGCAGTGAAGGTCCGGGGTCCTCCTACAATGAGCAGTTCTTC. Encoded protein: CASSEGPGSSYNEQFF.

The CDR3 here is CASSFSGGDEQYF. The CDR3 DNA reads as TGTGCCAGCAGCTTTAGCGGGGGGGACGAGCAGTACTTC. This rearrangement joins TRBV11-3 to TRBJ2-7; 11 bases are shared with TRBD2. The CDR3 is 13 amino acids. The junction had 0 bases not matched to a gene; V was cut back by 3 bases and J by 5 bases. Germline CDR1 is SGHNT and CDR2 is YENEEA.

In DNA form, the CDR3 reads TGTGCCAGCTCACCCAGGGGCCTCTCAACTAATGAAAAACTGTTTTTT. Its protein is CASSPRGLSTNEKLFF. The chain is built from TRBV18 and TRBJ1-4; tentatively, D is TRBD1 (6 bases). V was pared by 3 bases and J by 0 bases, with 11 bases between. This CDR3 comprises 16 residues. Germline V lookup: CDR1 KGHSH, CDR2 LQKENI.

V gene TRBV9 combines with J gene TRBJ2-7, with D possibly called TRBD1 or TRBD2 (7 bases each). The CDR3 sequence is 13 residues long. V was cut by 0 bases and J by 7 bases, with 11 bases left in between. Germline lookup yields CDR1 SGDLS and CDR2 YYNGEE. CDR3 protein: CASSVAGGVEQYF. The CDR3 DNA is TGTGCCAGCAGCGTAGCAGGGGGGGTTGAGCAGTACTTC.

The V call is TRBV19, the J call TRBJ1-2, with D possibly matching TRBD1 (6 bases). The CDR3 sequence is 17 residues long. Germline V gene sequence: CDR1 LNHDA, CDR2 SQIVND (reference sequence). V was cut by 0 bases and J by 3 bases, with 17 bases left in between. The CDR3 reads CASSIDRSAGGYYGYTF. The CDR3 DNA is TGTGCCAGTAGTATAGATCGGTCTGCGGGGGGCTACTATGGCTACACCTTC.

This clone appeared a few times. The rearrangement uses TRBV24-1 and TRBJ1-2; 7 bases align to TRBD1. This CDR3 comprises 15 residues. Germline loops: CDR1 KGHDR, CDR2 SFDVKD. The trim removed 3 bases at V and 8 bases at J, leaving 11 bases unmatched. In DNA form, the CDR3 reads TGTGCCACCAGTGATACTTCGACAGGGCAAGGAGGCTACACCTTC. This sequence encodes CATSDTSTGQGGYTF.

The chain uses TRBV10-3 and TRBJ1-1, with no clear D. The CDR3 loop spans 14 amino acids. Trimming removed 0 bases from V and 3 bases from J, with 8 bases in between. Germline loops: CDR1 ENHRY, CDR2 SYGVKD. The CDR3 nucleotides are TGTGCCATCAGTGAGTCAGGAAGGGACACTGAAGCTTTCTTT. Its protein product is CAISESGRDTEAFF.

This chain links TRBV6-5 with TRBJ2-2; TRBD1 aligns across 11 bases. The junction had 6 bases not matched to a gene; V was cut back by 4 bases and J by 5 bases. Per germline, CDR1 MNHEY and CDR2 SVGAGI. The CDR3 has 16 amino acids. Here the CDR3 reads CASSSRTGGMTGELFF. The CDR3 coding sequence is TGTGCCAGCAGTTCCCGGACAGGGGGCATGACCGGGGAGCTGTTTTTT.

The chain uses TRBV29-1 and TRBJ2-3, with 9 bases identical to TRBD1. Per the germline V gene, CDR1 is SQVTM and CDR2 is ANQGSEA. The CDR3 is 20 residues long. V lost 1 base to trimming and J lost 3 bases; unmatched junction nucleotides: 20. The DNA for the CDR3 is TGCAGCGTTGAAGGGGGAGCGATAAGGGACAGGGTTAAACGGACAGATACGCAGTATTTT. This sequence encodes CSVEGGAIRDRVKRTDTQYF.

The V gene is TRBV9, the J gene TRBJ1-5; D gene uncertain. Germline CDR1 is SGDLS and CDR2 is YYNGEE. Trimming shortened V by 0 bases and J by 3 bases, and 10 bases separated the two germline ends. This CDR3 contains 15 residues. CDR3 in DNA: TGTGCCAGCAGCGTAGGGGGAGGGTTCAATCAGCCCCAGCATTTT. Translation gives CASSVGGGFNQPQHF.

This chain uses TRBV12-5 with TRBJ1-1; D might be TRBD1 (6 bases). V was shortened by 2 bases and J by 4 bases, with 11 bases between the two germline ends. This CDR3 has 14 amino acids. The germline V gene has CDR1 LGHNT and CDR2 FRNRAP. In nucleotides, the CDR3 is TGTGCTAGTGGTTTGTCGGGCAGGGGCACTGAAGCTTTCTTT. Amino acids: CASGLSGRGTEAFF.

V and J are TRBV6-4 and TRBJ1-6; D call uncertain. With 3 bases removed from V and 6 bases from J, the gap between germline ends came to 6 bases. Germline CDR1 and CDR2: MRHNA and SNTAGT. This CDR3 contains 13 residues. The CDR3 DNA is TGTGCCAGCAGTGAAGGTAGTAATTCACCCCTCCACTTT. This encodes CASSEGSNSPLHF.

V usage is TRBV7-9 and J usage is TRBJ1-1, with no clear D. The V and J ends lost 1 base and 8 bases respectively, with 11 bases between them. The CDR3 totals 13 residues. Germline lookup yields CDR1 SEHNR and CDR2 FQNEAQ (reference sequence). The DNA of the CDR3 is TGTGCCAGCAGCTTAGAAAGTAGCAGGGAAGCTTTCTTT. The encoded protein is CASSLESSREAFF.

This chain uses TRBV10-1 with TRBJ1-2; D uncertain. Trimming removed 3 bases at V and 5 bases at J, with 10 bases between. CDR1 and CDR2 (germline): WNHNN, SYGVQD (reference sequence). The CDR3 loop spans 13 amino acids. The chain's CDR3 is CASSENPRYGYTF. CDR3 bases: TGCGCCAGCAGTGAAAACCCTAGGTATGGCTACACCTTC.